Each of the 31 T cell receptor beta chains below was sequenced from the same sample in a study of T-cell memory formation after mild COVID-19. TCRdb re-called the 5' RACE reads with MiXCR, one entry per CDR3 protein. The data contain 350,000 to 450,000 distinct CDR3 sequences, around 27% of them singletons. Sequencing was performed on PBMCs or a T cell subset sorted from them (not recorded which). The receptors were gathered from an adult woman who had mild COVID-19 (a few samples of this study predate the infection). Cell type and time point are not known.

This clonotype came up a few times. V is TRBV7-9 and J is TRBJ2-5; 9 nucleotides agree with TRBD2. Germline V gene lookup returns CDR1 SEHNR and CDR2 FQNEAQ (reference sequence). The CDR3 is made up of 22 amino acids. V dropped 5 bases and J dropped 2; count of bases not matched to a gene: 27. The CDR3 here is CASSKTDQGLATGPRAQETQYF. The CDR3 DNA reads as TGTGCCAGCAGCAAGACAGACCAGGGACTAGCTACGGGCCCCCGCGCTCAAGAGACCCAGTACTTC.

The genes are TRBV30 and TRBJ1-2; 9 nucleotides match TRBD1. The V gene's germline CDR1 is GTSNPN and CDR2 SVGIG (reference sequence). The trim removed 5 bases at V and 5 bases at J, leaving 15 bases unmatched. The CDR3 runs to 16 residues. The CDR3, as DNA: TGTGCCTGGCATCGTAGAAGGGACAGGGAAGGATATGGCTACACCTTC. Protein: CAWHRRRDREGYGYTF.

This clonotype appeared a few times. The gene calls are TRBV9 and TRBJ2-1; 7 nucleotides agree with TRBD2. The ends lost 0 bases at V and 1 base at J; junction bases unmatched: 4. CDR3 length: 16 residues. Germline V gene sequence: CDR1 SGDLS, CDR2 YYNGEE. The CDR3 spells CASSVESGASYNEQFF. CDR3 in DNA: TGTGCCAGCAGCGTAGAGAGCGGGGCATCCTACAATGAGCAGTTCTTC.

The chain carries TRBV12-3 or TRBV12-4 and TRBJ1-1; 8 bases line up with TRBD1. This CDR3 has 18 residues. The V and J ends lost 5 bases and 3 bases, in that order; junction bases with no gene match: 17. DNA for the CDR3: TGTGCCAGCAGTCCGTCGAGGGGGATGGGGACAGGTCACACTGAAGCTTTCTTT. Translated: CASSPSRGMGTGHTEAFF.

V gene TRBV12-3 or TRBV12-4 combines with J gene TRBJ1-5, with D unresolved. CDR3 length equals 15 residues. The V end was cut by 2 bases, the J end by 1 base, with 9 bases between. CDR3 nucleotides: TGTGCCAGCAGTTTAAGCGGGGTAAGCAATCAGCCCCAGCATTTT. Encoded protein: CASSLSGVSNQPQHF.

V usage is TRBV28 and J usage is TRBJ1-1; the match to TRBD1 covers 7 bases. The CDR3 runs 15 residues. The V segment lost 6 bases and the J segment 2 bases; nucleotides outside the gene matches: 9. Per germline, CDR1 MDHEN and CDR2 SYDVKM. CDR3 amino acids: CASRPLTGINTEAFF. CDR3 nucleotide sequence: TGTGCCAGCAGACCCCTGACAGGGATCAACACTGAAGCTTTCTTT.

The rearrangement uses TRBV12-3 or TRBV12-4 and TRBJ2-7, with D perhaps given as TRBD1 or TRBD2 (5 bases each). The CDR3 extends over 13 amino acids. Trimming pared 3 bases from V and 3 bases from J, leaving 9 bases between. The CDR3 DNA reads as TGTGCCAGCAGTTTGGTGGGGGACTACGAGCAGTACTTC. This sequence encodes CASSLVGDYEQYF.

This clonotype was seen ten or more times. The chain combines TRBV7-3 with TRBJ2-2, with 7 bases identical to TRBD2. After removal of 3 bases from V and 5 bases from J, the junction contained 9 bases not matched to a gene. Looked up from germline, CDR1 is SGHTA and CDR2 is FQGTGA. The CDR3 totals 16 residues. CDR3 DNA sequence: TGTGCCAGCAGCTTTATGGGCGGGAGTCTTACCGGGGAGCTGTTTTTT. Its translation: CASSFMGGSLTGELFF.

This clonotype was seen a few times. V gene TRBV5-1 combines with J gene TRBJ2-7; TRBD1 is a possible D gene (6 bases). This CDR3 contains 15 residues. V gave up 5 bases and J gave up 5 bases, with 20 bases separating them. Germline loops: CDR1 SGHRS, CDR2 YFSETQ. CDR3 nucleotides: TGCGCCAGCAGAGTACAGGGCCCAAGCGGCCACGAGCAGTACTTC. Translating it yields CASRVQGPSGHEQYF.

A few counts support this clonotype. The chain recombines TRBV29-1 with TRBJ2-5; D is unresolved. The germline gives CDR1 SQVTM, CDR2 ANQGSEA. With 3 bases removed from V and 5 bases from J, the gap between germline ends came to 13 bases. The CDR3 sequence is 13 residues long. CDR3: CSVDVNSGETQYF. In DNA form, the CDR3 reads TGCAGCGTTGATGTAAACTCGGGTGAGACCCAGTACTTC.

This chain connects TRBV7-8 to TRBJ1-1; a possible D gene is TRBD1 (6 bases). V lost 5 bases, J lost 3 bases, and 19 bases lay in between. The V gene's germline CDR1 is SGHVS and CDR2 FQNEAQ. CDR3 length: 16 residues. The CDR3 loop is CASSPLGAGEDTEAFF. The CDR3 DNA reads as TGTGCCAGCAGCCCTTTGGGGGCAGGGGAGGACACTGAAGCTTTCTTT.

V and J are TRBV4-3 and TRBJ2-7; TRBD2 might be the D (6 bases). With 1 base removed from V and 0 bases from J, the gap between germline ends came to 10 bases. CDR1 LGHNA and CDR2 YSLEER come from the germline V gene. This CDR3 has 15 amino acids. The CDR3 DNA follows: TGCGCCAGCAGCCAAGTGCGGGGAGCCTCCTACGAGCAGTACTTC. Protein: CASSQVRGASYEQYF.

The chain recombines TRBV5-5 with TRBJ2-2, with unresolved D. The CDR3 consists of 17 residues. V was pared by 1 base and J by 4 bases, with 17 bases between. The germline V gene encodes CDR1 SGHKS and CDR2 YYEKEE (reference sequence). CDR3 in DNA: TGTGCCAGCAGCTTGAGATCGGCCGGGTTGGGCACCGGGGAGCTGTTTTTT. Its translation: CASSLRSAGLGTGELFF. Drawing the rest from reference TRBV5-5 and TRBJ2-2, the complete variable domain is DAGVTQSPTHLIKTRGQQVTLRCSPISGHKSVSWYQQVLGQGPQFIFQYYEKEERGRGNFPDRFSARQFPNYSSELNVNALLLGDSALYLCASSLRSAGLGTGELFFGEGSRLTVL.

This clonotype was seen a few times. V usage is TRBV7-3 and J usage is TRBJ2-7; tentative D call: TRBD2 (6 bases). Germline V gene data show CDR1 as SGHTA and CDR2 as FQGTGA. There are 16 residues in the CDR3. Trimming stripped 2 bases from V and 0 bases from J, with 14 bases between. Here the CDR3 DNA reads TGTGCCAGCAGCTTACAAGGAGCGGGTCCCTCCTACGAGCAGTACTTC. This sequence encodes CASSLQGAGPSYEQYF. The variable domain in full, completed from reference TRBV7-3 and TRBJ2-7, reads GAGVSQTPSNKVTEKGKYVELRCDPISGHTALYWYRQSLGQGPEFLIYFQGTGAADDSGLPNDRFFAVRPEGSVSTLKIQRTERGDSAVYLCASSLQGAGPSYEQYFGPGTRLTVT.

This chain connects TRBV20-1 to TRBJ1-4, with D maybe TRBD1 (6 bases). The CDR3 has 16 amino acids. Trimming shortened V by 0 bases and J by 6 bases, and 17 bases separated the two germline ends. Germline V gene data show CDR1 as DFQATT and CDR2 as SNEGSKA (reference sequence). CDR3 bases: TGCAGTGCTAGAGATCCAGGGGCAGCAGAGTATGAAAAACTGTTTTTT. Amino acid sequence: CSARDPGAAEYEKLFF.

The V gene is TRBV12-3 or TRBV12-4, the J gene TRBJ1-1, with a tentative D call TRBD1 (5 bases). V shed 5 bases and J shed 6 bases, with 13 bases lying between them. This CDR3 has 13 residues. CDR3 in DNA: TGTGCCAGCAGTACTTGGGGGAGTCCTGAAGCTTTCTTT. It is translated as CASSTWGSPEAFF.

This chain uses TRBV29-1 with TRBJ2-3, with D perhaps being TRBD1 or TRBD2 (5 bases each). V was cut by 6 bases and J by 4 bases, with 14 bases left in between. The CDR3 covers 13 residues. Germline assignment: CDR1 SQVTM and CDR2 ANQGSEA. The CDR3 nucleotides read TGCAGCGTCGAGGGGCATAAATCAGATACGCAGTATTTT. It specifies CSVEGHKSDTQYF.

This clonotype was seen a few times. This chain joins TRBV4-2 and TRBJ2-1; weak D call: TRBD2 (5 bases). Trimming removed 4 bases at V and 5 bases at J, with 15 bases between. Looked up from germline, CDR1 is LGHNA and CDR2 is YNFKEQ. CDR3 length: 15 residues. CDR3 nucleotides: TGTGCCAGCAGCCCCCAGGACTGGCCCCACAATGAGCAGTTCTTC. It translates to CASSPQDWPHNEQFF.

There are a few counts of this clonotype. V gene TRBV24-1 combines with J gene TRBJ2-5; D remains unclear. Germline CDR1 reads KGHDR; CDR2 reads SFDVKD. V was clipped by 2 bases and J by 2 bases, with 17 bases between them. The CDR3 has 17 amino acids. CDR3 sequence: CATSDSPSRSPQETQYF. Here the CDR3 DNA reads TGTGCCACCAGTGATTCGCCTTCGAGGAGCCCACAAGAGACCCAGTACTTC.

This clonotype showed up just a few times. The chain combines TRBV20-1 with TRBJ1-2; TRBD1 is a possible D gene (5 bases). CDR1 and CDR2 from the germline V gene are DFQATT and SNEGSKA (reference sequence). Trimming shortened V by 3 bases and J by 3 bases, and 14 bases separated the two germline ends. The CDR3 is 14 residues long. The CDR3 loop reads CSARVVGEDYGYTF. The DNA for the CDR3 is TGCAGTGCTAGGGTCGTAGGGGAGGACTATGGCTACACCTTC.

The gene calls are TRBV4-2 and TRBJ2-2; D remains unclear. In germline, CDR1 is LGHNA, CDR2 YNFKEQ. CDR3 length equals 15 residues. V shed 6 bases and J shed 0 bases, with 11 bases lying between them. The CDR3 sequence: CASRVDDANTGELFF. The CDR3 nucleotides read TGTGCCAGCAGGGTAGACGACGCGAACACCGGGGAGCTGTTTTTT.

This clonotype was found many times. This chain links TRBV27 with TRBJ2-7; 10 nucleotides agree with TRBD1. The CDR3 spans 18 residues. CDR1 is MNHEY, CDR2 SMNVEV, per germline (reference sequence). Germline trimming cut 8 bases from V and 0 bases from J; bases unmatched to any gene: 16. DNA for the CDR3: TGTGCCAGCGGAAAGACAGGGGGCAGTTTGATCGTCTCCTACGAGCAGTACTTC. It yields the protein CASGKTGGSLIVSYEQYF.

V is TRBV30 and J is TRBJ2-3, with D maybe TRBD2 (6 bases). V was cut by 2 bases and J by 1 base, with 10 bases left in between. This CDR3 is built from 14 residues. Germline V CDR1 and CDR2: GTSNPN, SVGIG (reference sequence). In nucleotides, the CDR3 is TGTGCCTGGAGTCTCCAGCGGGGCACAGATACGCAGTATTTT. This sequence encodes CAWSLQRGTDTQYF.

The chain carries TRBV6-2 or TRBV6-3 and TRBJ2-7; 10 nucleotides align to TRBD1. This CDR3 has 15 residues. Germline V gene lookup returns CDR1 MNHEY and CDR2 SVGEGT. J lost 2 bases, V lost 2 bases, and 3 bases had no gene match. Here the CDR3 reads CASSYGDRGPYEQYF. CDR3 nucleotides: TGTGCCAGCAGTTACGGCGACAGGGGGCCCTACGAGCAGTACTTC.

This clonotype was picked up a small number of times. The chain joins TRBV29-1 to TRBJ1-1; 8 positions agree with TRBD1. The V gene's germline CDR1 is SQVTM and CDR2 ANQGSEA. Trimming cost V 4 bases and J 9 bases; bases outside gene matches: 4. This CDR3 has 11 residues. The CDR3 bases are TGCAGCGTTGCCCTCAGGGGGCAAGCTTTCTTT. Its translation is CSVALRGQAFF.

The chain couples TRBV4-2 to TRBJ2-7; 9 bases are shared with TRBD2. Germline CDR1 reads LGHNA; CDR2 reads YNFKEQ. The CDR3 covers 14 residues. J gave up 1 base and V 5 bases, and 3 bases lay outside the gene matches. This chain's CDR3 is CASSLAGESYEQYF. In DNA, the CDR3 is TGTGCCAGCAGCTTAGCGGGAGAGTCCTACGAGCAGTACTTC.

This chain uses TRBV6-5 with TRBJ1-6; D gene unclear. The CDR3 contains 14 residues. Per germline, CDR1 MNHEY and CDR2 SVGAGI. Trimming removed 6 bases from V and 7 bases from J, with 13 bases in between. CDR3 sequence reads: CASSQRPENSPLHF. In nucleotides, the CDR3 is TGTGCCAGCAGCCAGAGGCCAGAAAATTCACCCCTCCACTTT.

This clonotype was counted between two and nine times. The J gene is TRBJ2-1, the V gene TRBV11-2; perhaps TRBD1 as D (6 bases). This CDR3 contains 15 residues. Germline CDR1 is SGHAT and CDR2 is FQNNGV. Between the trimmed V and J ends, which lost 5 bases and 2 bases, there was a span of 13 bases. CDR3 nucleotide sequence: TGTGCCAGCAGCCCACGGACAGACGCCTACAATGAGCAGTTCTTC. Amino acid sequence: CASSPRTDAYNEQFF.

This clonotype was counted ten times or more. The J gene is TRBJ2-3, the V gene TRBV15; D not certain. Germline V gene data show CDR1 as LNHNV and CDR2 as YYDKDF (reference sequence). V lost 0 bases and J lost 5, with 3 bases in between. CDR3 length equals 12 residues. The CDR3 reads CATSRDQDTQYF. For the CDR3, the DNA is TGTGCCACCAGCAGAGATCAAGATACGCAGTATTTT. The full variable domain, in which reference TRBV15 and TRBJ2-3 provide the parts outside the CDR3, is DAMVIQNPRYQVTQFGKPVTLSCSQTLNHNVMYWYQQKSSQAPKLLFHYYDKDFNNEADTPDNFQSRRPNTSFCFLDIRSPGLGDTAMYLCATSRDQDTQYFGPGTRLTVL.

This clonotype has only one observation. This sequence joins TRBV27 and TRBJ1-1; no clear D. The V end lost 3 bases, the J end lost 4 bases, and 12 bases lay between the germline ends. The CDR3 is 14 residues long. Looked up from germline, CDR1 is MNHEY and CDR2 is SMNVEV (reference sequence). CDR3 coding DNA: TGTGCCAGCAGTTTCTGGCCTCCGAGCACTGAAGCTTTCTTT. It translates to CASSFWPPSTEAFF.

The J gene is TRBJ1-1, the V gene TRBV3-1, with TRBD1 identical over 7 bases. Germline lookup yields CDR1 LGHDT and CDR2 YNNKEL (reference sequence). V shed 3 bases and J 4 bases; nucleotides not matched to a gene: 5. The CDR3 is made up of 14 amino acids. The CDR3 DNA follows: TGTGCCAGCAGCCAGGCAGGGGGGAGCACTGAAGCTTTCTTT. This translates into CASSQAGGSTEAFF. The whole variable domain, filled in from reference TRBV3-1 and TRBJ1-1, reads DTAVSQTPKYLVTQMGNDKSIKCEQNLGHDTMYWYKQDSKKFLKIMFSYNNKELIINETVPNRFSPKSPDKAHLNLHINSLELGDSAVYFCASSQAGGSTEAFFGQGTRLTVV.